This T cell receptor (beta chain) was obtained from a study of blood T cell repertoires in COVID-19. Turning to the study itself: The United States, Italy and Spain were the sources of the acute and convalescent COVID-19 samples. The analysed material was cDNA or gDNA that came from T cells, B-cell-depleted T cells, or PBMCs.

In the original processing: For nucleated cells, counts were estimated from reference gene primer amplification. Measured with immunoSEQ multiplex PCR; TCRdb has only the in-frame clones, and not every one. V and J calls plus clone size are reproduced from that table; the DNA served to infer D and trimming. Among 200,000 or so clones listed, about 80% were seen once. Germline loops: CDR1 MNHEY, CDR2 SMNVEV (reference sequence). The CDR3 totals 14 residues. V lost 6 bases to trimming and J lost 5 bases; unmatched junction nucleotides: 7. The table lists this clone with a count of one. V and J are TRBV27 and TRBJ2-5; 9 bases match TRBD1. The origin of this receptor is a human donor with acute or convalescent COVID-19. The donor label of this sample is uncertain. The sequencing input was peripheral blood. This chain's CDR3 is CASSRRDRVETQYF. DNA of the CDR3: TGTGCCAGCAGCAGACGGGACAGGGTTGAGACCCAGTACTTC.